The next 2 T cell receptor beta chains were all read from a single sample in a study of neoadjuvant anti-PD-1 for oral cavity cancer. Sequencing was performed with immunoSEQ multiplex PCR; in TCRdb, only in-frame clones are kept and a portion is missing. The sample has more than 13,000 clones, roughly 74% seen once; the top ten hold 2% to 2.5%. Time point indicated: after neoadjuvant nivolumab, at surgical resection. The specimen comprised PBMCs, sampled after nivolumab (anti-PD-1) treatment. Source of these receptors: a person between 40 and 80 years old with oral cavity squamous cell carcinoma.

The V call is TRBV7-9, the J call TRBJ2-3, with a tentative D call TRBD2 (6 bases). The CDR3 length is 14 residues. Germline loops: CDR1 SEHNR, CDR2 FQNEAQ (reference sequence). Trimming removed 8 bases at V and 0 bases at J, with 12 bases between. The CDR3 region is CASLTRGSTDTQYF. As DNA, the CDR3 is TGTGCCAGCCTCACTCGGGGGAGCACAGATACGCAGTATTTT.

V and J are TRBV6-5 and TRBJ2-3, with TRBD1 identical over 9 bases. The J segment lost 7 bases and the V segment lost 6 bases, leaving 11 bases of the junction unmatched. The CDR3 has 15 amino acids. CDR1 and CDR2 from the germline V gene are MNHEY and SVGAGI. CDR3 sequence reads: CASSPRQGGVYTQYF. CDR3 DNA sequence: TGTGCCAGCAGCCCCCGACAGGGGGGGGTTTATACGCAGTATTTT.